This record covers a single T cell receptor (beta chain). Its cognate antigen is unknown. Unexposed donor CD4+ T cells date from about 2011-2019, before the COVID-19 pandemic. Isolation of CD4+ T cells took place after 10 days in culture. This record comes from a study of CD4 T cells in relation to SARS-CoV-2 and coronaviruses. Using immunoSEQ multiplex PCR, the repertoire was profiled, and TCRdb retains in-frame clones only, with some absent. The repertoire includes around 18,000 clones, roughly 77% of them detected once, and approximately 30% sits in the top ten. Sequencing used CD4+ T cells from PBMCs, cultured in vitro. The clonotype was recovered from a human donor in good health.

CDR3 amino acids: CASSYDGPREPQHF. CDR3 sequence (DNA): TGTGCCAGCAGTTACGACGGTCCCAGGGAGCCCCAGCATTTT. This sequence joins TRBV6-5 and TRBJ1-5; D may be TRBD1 (5 bases). The length of the CDR3 is 14 residues. CDR1 is MNHEY and CDR2 is SVGAGI in the germline V gene. V was shortened by 2 bases and J by 8 bases, with 13 bases between the two germline ends.